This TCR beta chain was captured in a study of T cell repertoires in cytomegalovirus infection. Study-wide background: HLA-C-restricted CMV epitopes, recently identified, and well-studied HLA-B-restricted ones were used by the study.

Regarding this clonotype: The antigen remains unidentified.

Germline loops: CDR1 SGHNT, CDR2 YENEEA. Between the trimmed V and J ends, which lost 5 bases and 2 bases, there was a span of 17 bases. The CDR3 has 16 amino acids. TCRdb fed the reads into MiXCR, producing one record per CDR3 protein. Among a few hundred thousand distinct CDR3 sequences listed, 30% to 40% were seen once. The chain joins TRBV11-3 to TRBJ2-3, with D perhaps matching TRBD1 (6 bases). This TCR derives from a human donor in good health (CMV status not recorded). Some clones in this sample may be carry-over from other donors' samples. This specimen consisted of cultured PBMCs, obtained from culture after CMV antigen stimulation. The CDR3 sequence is CASSRKDRTDTDTQYF. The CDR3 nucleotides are TGTGCCAGCAGCCGGAAAGACAGGACAGACACAGATACGCAGTATTTT.